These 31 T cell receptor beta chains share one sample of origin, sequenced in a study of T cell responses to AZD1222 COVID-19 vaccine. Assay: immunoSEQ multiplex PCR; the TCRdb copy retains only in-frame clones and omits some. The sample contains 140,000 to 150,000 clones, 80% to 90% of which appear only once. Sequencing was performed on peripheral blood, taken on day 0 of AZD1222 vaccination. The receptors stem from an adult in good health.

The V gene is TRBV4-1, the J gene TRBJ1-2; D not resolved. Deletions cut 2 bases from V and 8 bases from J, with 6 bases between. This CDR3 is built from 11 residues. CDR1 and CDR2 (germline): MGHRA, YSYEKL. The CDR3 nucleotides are TGCGCCAGCAGCCAACTAGGGGGCTACACCTTC. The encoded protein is CASSQLGGYTF.

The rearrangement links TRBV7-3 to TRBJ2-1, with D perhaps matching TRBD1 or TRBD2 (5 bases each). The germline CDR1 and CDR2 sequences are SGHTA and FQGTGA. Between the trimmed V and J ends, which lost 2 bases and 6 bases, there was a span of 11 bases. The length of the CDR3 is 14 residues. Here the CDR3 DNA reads TGTGCCAGCAGCTTATTTCTGGGGGTCAATGAGCAGTTCTTC. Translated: CASSLFLGVNEQFF.

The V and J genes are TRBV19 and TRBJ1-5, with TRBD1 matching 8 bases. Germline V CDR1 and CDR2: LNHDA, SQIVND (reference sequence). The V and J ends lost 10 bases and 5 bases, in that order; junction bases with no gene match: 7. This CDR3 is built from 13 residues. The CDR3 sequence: CATADRAHQPQHF. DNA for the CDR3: TGTGCCACCGCGGACAGGGCTCATCAGCCCCAGCATTTT.

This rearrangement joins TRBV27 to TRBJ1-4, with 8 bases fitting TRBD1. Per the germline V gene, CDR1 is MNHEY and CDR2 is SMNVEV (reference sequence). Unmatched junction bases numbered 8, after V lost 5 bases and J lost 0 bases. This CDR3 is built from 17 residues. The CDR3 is CASSDRTGSATNEKLFF. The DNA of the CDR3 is TGTGCCAGCAGTGATCGGACAGGGAGTGCAACTAATGAAAAACTGTTTTTT. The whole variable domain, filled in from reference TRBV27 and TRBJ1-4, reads EAQVTQNPRYLITVTGKKLTVTCSQNMNHEYMSWYRQDPGLGLRQIYYSMNVEVTDKGDVPEGYKVSRKEKRNFPLILESPSPNQTSLYFCASSDRTGSATNEKLFFGSGTQLSVL.

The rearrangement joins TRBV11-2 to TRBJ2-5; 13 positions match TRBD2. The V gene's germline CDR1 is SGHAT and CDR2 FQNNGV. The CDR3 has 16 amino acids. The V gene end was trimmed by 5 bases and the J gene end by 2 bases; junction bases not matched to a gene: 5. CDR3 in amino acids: CASSRTSGSEQETQYF. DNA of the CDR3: TGTGCCAGCAGCAGGACTAGCGGGAGCGAGCAAGAGACCCAGTACTTC.

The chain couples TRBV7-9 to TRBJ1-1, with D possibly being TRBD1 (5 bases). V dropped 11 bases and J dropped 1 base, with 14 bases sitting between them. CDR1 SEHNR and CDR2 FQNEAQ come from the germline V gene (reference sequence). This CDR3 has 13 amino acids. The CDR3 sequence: CAGEGQENTEAFF. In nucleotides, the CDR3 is TGTGCCGGGGAGGGGCAGGAGAACACTGAAGCTTTCTTT.

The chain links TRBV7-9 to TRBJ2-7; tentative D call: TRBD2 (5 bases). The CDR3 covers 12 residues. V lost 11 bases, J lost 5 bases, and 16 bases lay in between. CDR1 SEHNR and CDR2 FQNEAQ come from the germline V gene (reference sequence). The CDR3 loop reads CAHRRRADEQYF. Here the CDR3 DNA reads TGTGCCCACCGGAGGCGGGCGGACGAGCAGTACTTC. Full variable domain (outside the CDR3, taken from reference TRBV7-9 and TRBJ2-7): DTGVSQNPRHKITKRGQNVTFRCDPISEHNRLYWYRQTLGQGPEFLTYFQNEAQLEKSRLLSDRFSAERPKGSFSTLEIQRTEQGDSAMYLCAHRRRADEQYFGPGTRLTVT.

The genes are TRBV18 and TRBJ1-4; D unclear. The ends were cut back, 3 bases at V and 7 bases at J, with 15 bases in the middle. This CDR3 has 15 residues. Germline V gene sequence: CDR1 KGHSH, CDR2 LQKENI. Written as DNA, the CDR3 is TGTGCCAGCTCACCCCGGGCTCCCAACCTTGAAAAACTGTTTTTT. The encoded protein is CASSPRAPNLEKLFF.

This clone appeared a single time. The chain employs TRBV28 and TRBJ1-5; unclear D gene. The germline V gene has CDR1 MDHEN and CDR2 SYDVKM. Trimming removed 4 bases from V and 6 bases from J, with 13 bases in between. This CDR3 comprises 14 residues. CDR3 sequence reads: CASSYPPAGQPQHF. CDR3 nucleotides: TGTGCCAGCAGTTATCCTCCGGCAGGTCAGCCCCAGCATTTT.

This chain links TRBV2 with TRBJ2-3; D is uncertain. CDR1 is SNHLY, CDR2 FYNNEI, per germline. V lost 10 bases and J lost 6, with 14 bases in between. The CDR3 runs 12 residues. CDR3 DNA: TGTGCCACTTCAACCAGGACGGATACGCAGTATTTT. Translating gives CATSTRTDTQYF.

This chain's CDR3 is CASSLPGRFYGYTF. The CDR3 nucleotides read TGTGCCAGCAGTTTACCAGGACGGTTCTATGGCTACACCTTC. The V and J genes are TRBV28 and TRBJ1-2; D gene uncertain. This CDR3 region has 14 residues. V gave up 2 bases and J gave up 4 bases, with 11 bases separating them. Germline assignment: CDR1 MDHEN and CDR2 SYDVKM.

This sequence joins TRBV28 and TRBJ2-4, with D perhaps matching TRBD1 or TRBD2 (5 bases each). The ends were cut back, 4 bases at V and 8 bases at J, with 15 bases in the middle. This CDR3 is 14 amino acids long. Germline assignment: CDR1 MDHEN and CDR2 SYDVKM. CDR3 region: CASSSGTGYDIQYF. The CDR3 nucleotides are TGTGCCAGCAGTTCCGGGACGGGTTATGACATTCAGTACTTC.

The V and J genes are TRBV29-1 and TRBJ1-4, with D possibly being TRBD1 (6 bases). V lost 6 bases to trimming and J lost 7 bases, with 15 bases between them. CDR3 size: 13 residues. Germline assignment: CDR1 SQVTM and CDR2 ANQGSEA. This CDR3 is CSVGTTIGEKLFF. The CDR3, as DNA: TGCAGCGTCGGGACAACCATCGGTGAAAAACTGTTTTTT.

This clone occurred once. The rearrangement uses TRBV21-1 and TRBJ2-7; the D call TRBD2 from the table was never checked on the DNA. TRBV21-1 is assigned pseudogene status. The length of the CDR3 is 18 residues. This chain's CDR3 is CASSKSNSGRPRPYEQYF. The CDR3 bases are TGTGCCAGCAGCAAATCTAATAGCGGGAGACCCCGCCCCTACGAGCAGTACTTC.

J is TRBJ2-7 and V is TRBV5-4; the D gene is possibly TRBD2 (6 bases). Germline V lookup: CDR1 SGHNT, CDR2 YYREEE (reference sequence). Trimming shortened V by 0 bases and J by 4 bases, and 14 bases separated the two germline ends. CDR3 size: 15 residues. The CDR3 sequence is CASSLAGAGRYEQYF. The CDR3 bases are TGTGCCAGCAGCTTGGCCGGGGCAGGGAGGTACGAGCAGTACTTC.

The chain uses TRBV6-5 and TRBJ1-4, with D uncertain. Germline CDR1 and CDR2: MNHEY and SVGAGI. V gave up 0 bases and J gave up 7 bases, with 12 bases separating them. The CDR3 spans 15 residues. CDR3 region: CASSYSSRFGEKLFF. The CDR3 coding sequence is TGTGCCAGCAGTTACTCGAGCCGGTTTGGTGAAAAACTGTTTTTT.

As DNA, the CDR3 is TGTGCCAGCAGTTTATTGTTGGGCAGGGAAGGGACTGAAGCTTTCTTT. This encodes CASSLLLGREGTEAFF. The chain recombines TRBV28 with TRBJ1-1; D is perhaps TRBD1 (5 bases). Per the germline V gene, CDR1 is MDHEN and CDR2 is SYDVKM. This CDR3 spans 16 amino acids. Trimming took off 1 base at V and 5 bases at J, with 17 bases between the two ends.

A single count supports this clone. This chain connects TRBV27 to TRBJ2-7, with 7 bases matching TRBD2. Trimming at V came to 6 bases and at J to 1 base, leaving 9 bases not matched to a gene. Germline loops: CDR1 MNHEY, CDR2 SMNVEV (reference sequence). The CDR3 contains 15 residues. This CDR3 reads CASRSFSGKSYEQYF. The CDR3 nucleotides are TGTGCCAGCAGATCCTTCAGCGGGAAGTCCTACGAGCAGTACTTC.

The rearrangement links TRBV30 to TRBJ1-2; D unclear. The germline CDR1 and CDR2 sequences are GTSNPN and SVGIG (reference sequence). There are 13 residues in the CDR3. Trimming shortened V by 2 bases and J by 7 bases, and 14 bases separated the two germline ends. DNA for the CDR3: TGTGCCTGGAGTCAGATAGGGAAAGGTGGCTACACCTTC. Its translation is CAWSQIGKGGYTF.

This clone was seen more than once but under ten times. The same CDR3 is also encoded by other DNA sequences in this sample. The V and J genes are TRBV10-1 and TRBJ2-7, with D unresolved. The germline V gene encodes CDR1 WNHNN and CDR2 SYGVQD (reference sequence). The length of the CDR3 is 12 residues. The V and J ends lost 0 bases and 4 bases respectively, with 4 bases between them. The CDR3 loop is CASSESGYEQYF. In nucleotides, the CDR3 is TGCGCCAGCAGTGAGTCAGGGTACGAGCAGTACTTC.

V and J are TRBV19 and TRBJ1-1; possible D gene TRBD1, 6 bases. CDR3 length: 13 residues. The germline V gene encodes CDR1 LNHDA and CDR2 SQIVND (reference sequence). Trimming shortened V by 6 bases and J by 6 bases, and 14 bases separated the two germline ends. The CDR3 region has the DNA TGTGCCAGTAGCCAACAGGGTTATCCTGAAGCTTTCTTT. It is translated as CASSQQGYPEAFF.

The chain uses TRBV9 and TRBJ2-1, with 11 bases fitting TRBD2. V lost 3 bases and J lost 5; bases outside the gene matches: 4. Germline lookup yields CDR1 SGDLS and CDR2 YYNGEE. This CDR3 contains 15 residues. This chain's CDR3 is CASSALAGGHNEQFF. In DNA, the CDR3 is TGTGCCAGCAGCGCCCTAGCGGGAGGACACAATGAGCAGTTCTTC.

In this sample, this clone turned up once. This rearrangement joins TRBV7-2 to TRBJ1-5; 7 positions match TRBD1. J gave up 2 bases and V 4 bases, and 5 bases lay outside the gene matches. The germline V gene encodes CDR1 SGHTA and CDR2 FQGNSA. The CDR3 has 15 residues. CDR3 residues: CASSSDRVGNQPQHF. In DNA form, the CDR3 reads TGTGCCAGCAGCTCAGACAGGGTGGGCAATCAGCCCCAGCATTTT.

CDR3: CASSPVAASYEQYF. The CDR3 coding sequence is TGTGCCAGCAGCCCTGTGGCAGCCTCCTACGAGCAGTACTTC. This rearrangement joins TRBV9 to TRBJ2-7, with D uncertain. Germline values: CDR1 SGDLS, CDR2 YYNGEE. V dropped 4 bases and J dropped 0 bases, with 11 bases sitting between them. The CDR3 covers 14 residues.

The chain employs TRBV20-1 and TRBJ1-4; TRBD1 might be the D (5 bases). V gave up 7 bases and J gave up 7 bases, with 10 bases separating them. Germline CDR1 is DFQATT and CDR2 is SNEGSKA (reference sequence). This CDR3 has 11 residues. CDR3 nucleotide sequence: TGCAGTGGTACAGGCGGTGAAAAACTGTTTTTT. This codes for CSGTGGEKLFF.

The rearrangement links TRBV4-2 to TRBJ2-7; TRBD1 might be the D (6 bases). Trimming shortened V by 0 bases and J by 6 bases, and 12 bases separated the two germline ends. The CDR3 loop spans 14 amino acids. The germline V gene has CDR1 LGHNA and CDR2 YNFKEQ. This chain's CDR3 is CASSQEGEGGEQYF. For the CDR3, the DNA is TGTGCCAGCAGCCAAGAAGGGGAAGGGGGCGAGCAGTACTTC.

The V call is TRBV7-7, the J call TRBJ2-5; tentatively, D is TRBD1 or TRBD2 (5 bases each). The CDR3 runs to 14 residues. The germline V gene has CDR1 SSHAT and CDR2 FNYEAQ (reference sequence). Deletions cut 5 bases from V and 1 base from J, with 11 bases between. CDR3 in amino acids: CASSPRGVQETQYF. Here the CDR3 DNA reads TGTGCCAGCAGCCCTCGGGGCGTCCAAGAGACCCAGTACTTC.

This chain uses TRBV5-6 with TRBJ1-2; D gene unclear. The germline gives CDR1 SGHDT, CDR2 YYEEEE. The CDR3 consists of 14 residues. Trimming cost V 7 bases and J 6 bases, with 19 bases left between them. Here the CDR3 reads CASSPWSIAHGYTF. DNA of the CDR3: TGTGCCAGCTCACCCTGGTCGATCGCACATGGCTACACCTTC.

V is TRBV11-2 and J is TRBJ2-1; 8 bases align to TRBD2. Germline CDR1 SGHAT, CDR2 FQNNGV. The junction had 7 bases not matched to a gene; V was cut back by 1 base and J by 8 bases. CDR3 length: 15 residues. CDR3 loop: CASSLAAGVRYEQFF. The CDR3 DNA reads TGTGCCAGCAGCTTAGCAGCGGGAGTTAGGTATGAGCAGTTCTTC.

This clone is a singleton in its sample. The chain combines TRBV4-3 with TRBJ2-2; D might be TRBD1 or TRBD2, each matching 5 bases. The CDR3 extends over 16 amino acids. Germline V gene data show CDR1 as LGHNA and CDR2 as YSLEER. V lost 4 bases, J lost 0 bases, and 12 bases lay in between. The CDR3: CASSPGETANTGELFF. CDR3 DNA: TGCGCCAGCAGCCCCGGGGAGACAGCGAACACCGGGGAGCTGTTTTTT.

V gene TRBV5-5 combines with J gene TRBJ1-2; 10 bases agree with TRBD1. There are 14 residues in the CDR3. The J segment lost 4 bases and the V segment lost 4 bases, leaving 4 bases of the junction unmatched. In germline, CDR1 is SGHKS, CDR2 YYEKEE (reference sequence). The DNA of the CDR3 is TGTGCCAGCAGCAAGACAGGGGGCGGCTATGGCTACACCTTC. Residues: CASSKTGGGYGYTF.